This is a list of T cell receptor beta chains from one sample in a study of monozygotic twins with inflammatory bowel disease. TCRdb reworked the 5' RACE reads into one entry per CDR3 protein, no DNA. The repertoire table contains approximately 390,000 distinct CDR3 sequences. Sequencing was performed on blood. The receptors derive from a human donor with ulcerative colitis or Crohn's disease, or a healthy co-twin of an affected twin (not recorded which). Each CDR3 is given with its conserved first and last residue.

length: 15; J: TRBJ1-1; V: TRBV6-5; CDR3: CASSYSEQGYTEAFF
length: 12; J: TRBJ2-7; V: TRBV7-9; CDR3: CASSRTGDEQYF
length: 13; J: TRBJ2-2; V: TRBV30; CDR3: CAWLRGHTGELFF
length: 18; J: TRBJ1-1; V: TRBV5-1; CDR3: CASSMSRDRGMVNTEAFF
length: 14; J: TRBJ2-2; V: TRBV5-6; CDR3: CASTKGGNTGELFF
length: 15; J: TRBJ1-2; V: TRBV9; CDR3: CASSVDSRASYGYTF
length: 13; J: TRBJ1-4; V: TRBV10-2; CDR3: CASSETTNEKLFF
length: 18; J: TRBJ1-3; V: TRBV3-1; CDR3: CASSQDHPGPFSGNTIYF
length: 15; J: TRBJ2-5; V: TRBV6-5; CDR3: CASSYSGTGAETQYF
length: 14; J: TRBJ1-1; V: TRBV10-2; CDR3: CASSALQGQAEAFF
length: 13; J: TRBJ2-7; V: TRBV7-2; CDR3: CASSLALNYKQYF
length: 16; J: TRBJ1-5; V: TRBV28; CDR3: CASSGIIGEADQPQHF
length: 13; J: TRBJ1-1; V: TRBV5-8; CDR3: CASSLQGLAEAFF
length: 15; J: TRBJ2-3; V: TRBV3-1; CDR3: CASSQDRTSGNTQYF
length: 16; J: TRBJ2-3; V: TRBV7-2; CDR3: CASSSGRVRAEDTQYF
length: 16; J: TRBJ2-1; V: TRBV3-1; CDR3: CASSQGTSGWYNEQFF
length: 13; J: TRBJ1-6; V: TRBV11-1; CDR3: CASSGFTNSPLHF
length: 15; J: TRBJ1-2; V: TRBV6-5; CDR3: CASSYSTGGYYGYTF
length: 14; J: TRBJ2-5; V: TRBV7-9; CDR3: CASSQSGSQETQYF
length: 14; J: TRBJ2-5; V: TRBV15; CDR3: CATSGGRSQETQYF
length: 17; J: TRBJ2-2; V: TRBV15; CDR3: CATSRDLQSANTGELFF
length: 15; J: TRBJ1-2; V: TRBV5-1; CDR3: CASSPEPISGYGYTF
length: 15; J: TRBJ1-5; V: TRBV4-2; CDR3: CASSQGEYSNQPQHF
length: 13; J: TRBJ1-5; V: TRBV28; CDR3: CASSLEGARPQHF
length: 15; J: TRBJ2-7; V: TRBV18; CDR3: CASSPRGPGAYEQYF
length: 13; J: TRBJ1-2; V: TRBV27; CDR3: CASSFYGQIGYTF
length: 16; J: TRBJ2-1; V: TRBV7-9; CDR3: CASRSSPRGRVNEQFF
length: 14; J: TRBJ2-7; V: TRBV18; CDR3: CASSPPATTYEQYF
length: 13; J: TRBJ2-1; V: TRBV3-1; CDR3: CASSQDSGRAEFF
length: 15; J: TRBJ1-2; V: TRBV18; CDR3: CASSPGNRGNYGYTF
length: 14; J: TRBJ2-1; V: TRBV20-1; CDR3: CSAYGPKGASEQFF
length: 15; J: TRBJ1-2; V: TRBV15; CDR3: CATSRRGQGAYGYTF
length: 12; J: TRBJ2-1; V: TRBV20-1; CDR3: CSATLYEVEQFF
length: 15; J: TRBJ2-1; V: TRBV10-3; CDR3: CAISGGGSSYNEQFF
length: 13; J: TRBJ1-2; V: TRBV3-1; CDR3: CASSLGTRYGYTF
length: 15; J: TRBJ1-2; V: TRBV7-9; CDR3: CASSLAGQDSYGYTF
length: 15; J: TRBJ1-6; V: TRBV4-1; CDR3: CASSQEPGLDSPLHF
length: 13; J: TRBJ2-7; V: TRBV5-6; CDR3: CASSSPGVYEQYF
length: 13; J: TRBJ1-1; V: TRBV19; CDR3: CASGPDRGIEAFF
length: 15; J: TRBJ2-7; V: TRBV2; CDR3: CASSEYQGGVYEQYF
length: 14; J: TRBJ2-3; V: TRBV5-1; CDR3: CASSVGGPTDTQYF
length: 16; J: TRBJ1-5; V: TRBV6-1; CDR3: CASSGDRGRSWQPQHF
length: 14; J: TRBJ2-2; V: TRBV27; CDR3: CASKSPGGIGELFF
length: 14; J: TRBJ2-7; V: TRBV3-1; CDR3: CASSPSHRFDEQYF
length: 15; J: TRBJ2-7; V: TRBV5-6; CDR3: CASSLTGQGTYEQYF
length: 15; J: TRBJ2-2; V: TRBV5-1; CDR3: CASSLPGTTTGELFF
length: 15; J: TRBJ1-5; V: TRBV3-1; CDR3: CASSQGGDDNQPQHF
length: 13; J: TRBJ1-2; V: TRBV15; CDR3: CATSRGGANGYTF
length: 15; J: TRBJ2-1; V: TRBV7-2; CDR3: CASSSAQTGVGEQFF
length: 13; J: TRBJ2-7; V: TRBV28; CDR3: CASSPLSGDEQYF
length: 12; J: TRBJ2-7; V: TRBV3-1; CDR3: CASSQVPHEQYF
length: 16; J: TRBJ1-1; V: TRBV12-3/TRBV12-4; CDR3: CASSKSGSSLNTEAFF
length: 14; J: TRBJ2-7; V: TRBV20-1; CDR3: CSAEGQGADLEQYF
length: 15; J: TRBJ1-1; V: TRBV3-1; CDR3: CASSQTGALNTEAFF